The sequence of this T cell receptor beta chain was determined in a study of T cells expressing NK-cell markers. The wider study: According to the study, TCR beta repertoires originated from sorted CD3+CD56+NKG2C+, CD3+CD56+NKG2C- and CD3+CD56-NKG2C+ T cells. Among eight sequenced donors, seven carried HCMV seropositivity while one was seronegative.

What made the TCR beta cDNA was 5'RACE template switching with UMIs. TCRdb reprocessed the 5' RACE reads and reports one entry per CDR3 protein, with no DNA. This sample's table reports some 440,000 distinct CDR3 sequences. The CDR3 is made up of 13 amino acids. The germline V gene has CDR1 KGHDR and CDR2 SFDVKD. The receptor's source is a woman in her fifties or sixties in good health. The chain links TRBV24-1 to TRBJ2-1. The sample consisted of blood T cells: a sorted CD56 or NKG2C T cell subset, CD4+ or CD8+ T cells, or bulk PBMC T cells (not recorded which). Here the CDR3 reads CATSGVGWNEQFF.